This TCR beta chain was recovered during a study of PD-1 blockade in classical Hodgkin lymphoma. Study results and limitations: Complete responders started with a diversity level that resembled newly diagnosed patients at baseline. The origin of the repertoire differences remains undefined, with disease activity or prior therapy as possible causes.

Every patient experienced relapse after autologous stem cell transplantation, and brentuximab vedotin exposure varied. Complete response, partial response or progressive disease constituted the best response categories observed. Worth noting for this clone: Its antigen is as yet unknown.

Generated by immunoSEQ multiplex PCR, the TCRdb table keeps only in-frame clones and is missing some. There are about 58,000 clones in the sample; approximately 89% occur only once, and about 10% lies in the top ten. There are 14 residues in the CDR3. With 5 bases clipped from V and 4 bases from J, the junction kept 7 bases outside the gene matches. The germline V gene encodes CDR1 MNHEY and CDR2 SVGAGI. V usage is TRBV6-5 and J usage is TRBJ1-2, with 7 positions matching TRBD1. The TCR was taken from a human donor with classical Hodgkin lymphoma. Sequenced material: peripheral blood mononuclear cells (PBMCs), taken before the second cycle of nivolumab. The CDR3 coding sequence is TGTGCCAGCAGTCAAGACAGGGAAATCTATGGCTACACCTTC. It is translated as CASSQDREIYGYTF.